This T cell receptor (beta chain) was captured in a study of blood T cell repertoires in COVID-19. About the study: Researchers got acute and convalescent COVID-19 samples from the United States, Italy and Spain.

Germline lookup yields CDR1 SGHRS and CDR2 YFSETQ. The junction had 6 bases not matched to a gene; V was cut back by 0 bases and J by 6 bases. CDR3 length: 15 residues. Original processing notes: Amplification from reference gene primers served as the basis for estimated nucleated cell counts. Using immunoSEQ multiplex PCR, the repertoire was profiled, and TCRdb retains in-frame clones only, with some absent. V, J and clone size are those of that table, while D and trimming were read from the DNA. The data contain 95,000 to 110,000 clones, 91% of them singletons. The specimen was peripheral blood. V is TRBV5-1 and J is TRBJ2-5, with 9 bases that match TRBD2. This sequence originates from a human donor in a cohort sampled during active COVID-19. For the CDR3, the DNA is TGCGCCAGCAGCTTGGATAGCGGGGGTATTAAGACCCAGTACTTC. This gives the protein CASSLDSGGIKTQYF.